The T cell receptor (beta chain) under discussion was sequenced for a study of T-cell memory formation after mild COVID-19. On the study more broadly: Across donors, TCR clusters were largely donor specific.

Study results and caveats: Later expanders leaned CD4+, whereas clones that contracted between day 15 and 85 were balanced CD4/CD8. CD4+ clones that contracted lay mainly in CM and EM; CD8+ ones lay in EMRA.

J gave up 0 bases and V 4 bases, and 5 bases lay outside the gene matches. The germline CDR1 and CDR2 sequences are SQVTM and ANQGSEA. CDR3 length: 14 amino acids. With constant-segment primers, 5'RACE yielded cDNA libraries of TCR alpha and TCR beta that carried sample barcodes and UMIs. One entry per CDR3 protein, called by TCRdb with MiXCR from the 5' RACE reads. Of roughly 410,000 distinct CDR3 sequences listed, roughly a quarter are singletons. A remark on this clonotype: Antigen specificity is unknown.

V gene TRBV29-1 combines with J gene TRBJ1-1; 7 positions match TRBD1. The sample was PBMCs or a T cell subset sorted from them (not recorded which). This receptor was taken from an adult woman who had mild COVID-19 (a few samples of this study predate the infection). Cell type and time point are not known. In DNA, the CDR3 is TGCAGCGTTGTCCTCACAGGGGTGAACACTGAAGCTTTCTTT. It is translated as CSVVLTGVNTEAFF.